The entry below describes one T cell receptor beta chain. It has no known antigen specificity. The sample holds no much larger clone one base away, and base qualities are not on file. The data stem from a study of blood T cell repertoires in COVID-19 (TCRdb year 2020). As for the study more broadly: The collaborator samples originated in the United States, Italy and Spain and spanned the acute and convalescent phases of COVID-19. The material from the prospective study consisted of cDNA or gDNA derived from T cells, B-cell-depleted T cells, or PBMCs. Subjects who had been exposed to COVID-19, were actively infected with it, or had recovered from it provided the deeply sampled blood TCRbeta repertoires that made up the dataset. The repertoires were released in a freely available public database meant as a resource for research on the immune response to SARS-CoV-2. Samples came from the ongoing ImmuneRACE study (first 160 participants) plus 1,254 subjects from 6 global collaborators. The sample metadata nearly always contained a de-identified subject ID, COVID-19 status, age in years and sex. Where HLA class I and class II types were available, the types were taken from metadata supplied by the sample provider, not from assay-based typing.

Study-level results and caveats: Clinical and demographic metadata were provided uncurated, with the amount varying by source and participant.

Each collaborating institution followed its own protocols to collect whole blood in K2EDTA tubes. For TCRbeta analysis, collaborators shipped samples as frozen whole blood, isolated PBMCs, or DNA extracted from either of those sample types. TCRbeta CDR3 regions were amplified from genomic DNA by means of the immunoSEQ Assay, a bias-controlled multiplex PCR. From the authors' description of their analysis: Nucleated cell counts per sample were estimated from amplification of reference gene primers within the assay. To quantify the absolute abundance of each unique TCRbeta CDR3 rearrangement, sequence reads were collapsed and filtered. Productive Simpson clonality was computed per sample as the square root of Simpson's diversity index over productive rearrangements. Not all clones reach the TCRdb copy of this immuneACCESS table, which keeps in-frame sequences only. Checked studies attribute under half of the gap to unresolved V genes and leave the rest unexplained. The V and J calls and the clone size are those of that table, but D and trimming were determined from the DNA. For this sample there are approximately 300,000 clones; 75% to 90% appear just once. The ten largest clones take up 3% to 4.5% of the sample.

Spanning cysteine to phenylalanine, the CDR3 consists of 17 amino acids. Only the CDR3 DNA stays, 51 bases, in frame from base 1. Relative to germline, V is missing 6 bases and J is missing 2 bases, with 10 bases of the junction outside any gene match. According to the germline V gene, CDR1 reads SNHLY and CDR2 reads FYNNEI. This sequence uses TRBV2 and TRBJ2-5, with 12 junctional bases fitting TRBD2. Sequencing used peripheral blood. This TCR was sampled from a woman in her 40s with acute or convalescent COVID-19. CDR3 sequence: CASRSPSGGDQQETQYF. The DNA sequence is TGTGCCAGCAGATCCCCTAGCGGGGGGGACCAACAAGAGACCCAGTACTTC.